The 30 T cell receptor beta chains presented below share a single source sample, sequenced in a study of spatial heterogeneity in lung cancer. Study outcomes and limitations: For expanded intratumoral alpha and beta TCRs, counts tracked tumor mutation counts.

Time point specified: sample taken at primary tumor resection. A single record per CDR3 protein comes from TCRdb applying MiXCR to the 5' RACE reads. The sample consists of over 15,000 distinct CDR3 sequences, more than 6.5% of them appearing once. Antigens for these TCRs are unknown. Sequencing was performed on lung tumor tissue, taken at surgery. The source of these receptors is a female donor with early-stage non-small cell lung cancer.

This clonotype was counted a few times. The chain recombines TRBV20-1 with TRBJ1-6; the D is unclear. Germline V lookup: CDR1 DFQATT, CDR2 SNEGSKA (reference sequence). The CDR3 loop spans 14 amino acids. V lost 1 base and J lost 7, with 11 bases in between. The CDR3 sequence is CSARGRGVNSPLHF. Here the CDR3 DNA reads TGCAGTGCTAGAGGGCGGGGAGTAAATTCACCCCTCCACTTT.

This clonotype came up many times. The rearrangement uses TRBV6-6 and TRBJ2-3; no clear D gene. From germline, CDR1 is MNHNY and CDR2 SVGAGI (reference sequence). V gave up 0 bases and J gave up 0 bases, with 13 bases separating them. The CDR3 runs to 17 residues. CDR3 region: CASSYSIAGFSTDTQYF. The DNA for the CDR3 is TGTGCCAGCAGTTACTCGATAGCAGGATTTAGCACAGATACGCAGTATTTT.

The sample holds many counts of this clonotype. V and J are TRBV7-2 and TRBJ2-3; TRBD2 might be the D (6 bases). CDR3 length: 16 amino acids. The V gene lost 3 bases and the J gene lost 0 bases, with 13 bases spanning the gap. Germline-derived CDR1 and CDR2 are SGHTA and FQGNSA. CDR3 DNA: TGTGCCAGCAGCTTTACTAGCTGGGCTAGCACAGATACGCAGTATTTT. This codes for CASSFTSWASTDTQYF.

This clonotype was found many times. CDR3 region: CASSPPKGYYGYTF. The CDR3, as DNA: TGTGCCAGCTCACCACCGAAAGGGTACTATGGCTACACCTTC. The chain is built from TRBV18 and TRBJ1-2; no clear D. V was shortened by 0 bases and J by 3 bases, with 8 bases between the two germline ends. In germline, CDR1 is KGHSH, CDR2 LQKENI. The CDR3 has 14 amino acids.

This clonotype has a count of ten or more. The gene calls are TRBV7-2 and TRBJ2-1; D is perhaps TRBD1 or TRBD2 (6 bases each). Trimming left V 5 bases short and J 7 bases short, with 12 bases between. The germline V gene has CDR1 SGHTA and CDR2 FQGNSA. The CDR3 runs to 13 residues. The CDR3 spells CASSMGGPNEQFF. The CDR3, as DNA: TGTGCCAGCAGCATGGGGGGCCCTAATGAGCAGTTCTTC. Using reference TRBV7-2 and TRBJ2-1 for the parts outside the CDR3, the full variable domain is GAGVSQSPSNKVTEKGKDVELRCDPISGHTALYWYRQSLGQGLEFLIYFQGNSAPDKSGLPSDRFSAERTGGSVSTLTIQRTQQEDSAVYLCASSMGGPNEQFFGPGTRLTVL.

This clonotype has at least ten counts. The V call is TRBV5-5, the J call TRBJ2-6; D is perhaps TRBD1 or TRBD2 (5 bases each). V gave up 3 bases and J gave up 4 bases, with 11 bases separating them. The CDR3 runs to 15 residues. Looked up from germline, CDR1 is SGHKS and CDR2 is YYEKEE (reference sequence). This CDR3 reads CASSYGTLGANVLTF. In nucleotides, the CDR3 is TGTGCCAGCAGCTACGGGACCCTGGGGGCCAACGTCCTGACTTTC.

This clonotype was counted ten times or more. The chain links TRBV6-6 to TRBJ2-2, with D hard to call. V lost 0 bases and J 5 bases, leaving 1 base between the germline ends. Germline assignment: CDR1 MNHNY and CDR2 SVGAGI (reference sequence). The CDR3 spans 12 residues. The CDR3, as DNA: TGTGCCAGCAGTTACTCGACCGGGGAGCTGTTTTTT. Encoded protein: CASSYSTGELFF.

The gene calls are TRBV6-6 and TRBJ2-5; no firm D call. Germline assignment: CDR1 MNHNY and CDR2 SVGAGI (reference sequence). The CDR3 consists of 13 residues. The V and J ends lost 2 bases and 2 bases respectively, with 6 bases between them. CDR3 in amino acids: CASSYEAQETQYF. The CDR3 nucleotides read TGTGCCAGCAGTTACGAAGCTCAAGAGACCCAGTACTTC.

V gene TRBV12-3 or TRBV12-4 combines with J gene TRBJ1-5; no firm D call. This CDR3 comprises 15 residues. The germline V and J ends were trimmed by 4 bases and 4 bases, with 14 bases remaining between them. CDR3 DNA sequence: TGTGCCAGCAGTTACTCGGACGCGGCAAATCAGCCCCAGCATTTT. Translated, it gives CASSYSDAANQPQHF.

The table lists this clonotype with many counts. This chain joins TRBV7-2 and TRBJ2-7, with D possibly TRBD1 on 6 matching bases. Per germline, CDR1 SGHTA and CDR2 FQGNSA. V lost 4 bases to trimming and J lost 3 bases, with 16 bases between them. CDR3 length: 15 residues. Here the CDR3 DNA reads TGTGCCAGCAGCTACCTCCGTGGCAGGGGCTACGAGCAGTACTTC. This codes for CASSYLRGRGYEQYF.

This clonotype has a single count. The chain combines TRBV2 with TRBJ2-3, with D perhaps matching TRBD2 (5 bases). V was cut by 3 bases and J by 6 bases, with 10 bases left in between. The CDR3 has 13 residues. Germline V gene lookup returns CDR1 SNHLY and CDR2 FYNNEI. DNA of the CDR3: TGTGCCAGCAGTGACCGGGGAACGGATACGCAGTATTTT. As protein: CASSDRGTDTQYF.

J is TRBJ2-2 and V is TRBV5-4; maybe TRBD1 (6 bases). This CDR3 region has 16 residues. Between the trimmed V and J ends, which lost 6 bases and 0 bases, there was a span of 15 bases. Germline values: CDR1 SGHNT, CDR2 YYREEE (reference sequence). CDR3 protein: CASTPGHRTNTGELFF. The CDR3 nucleotides read TGTGCCAGCACCCCGGGACACCGAACGAACACCGGGGAGCTGTTTTTT. Together with reference TRBV5-4 and TRBJ2-2, the CDR3 gives the full variable domain: ETGVTQSPTHLIKTRGQQVTLRCSSQSGHNTVSWYQQALGQGPQFIFQYYREEENGRGNFPPRFSGLQFPNYSSELNVNALELDDSALYLCASTPGHRTNTGELFFGEGSRLTVL.

A few counts support this clonotype. This sequence joins TRBV21-1 and TRBJ1-2; TRBD1 reflects the table's D call only, with no check against the DNA. TRBV21-1 is shown as a pseudogene. CDR3 length: 14 residues. CDR3 amino acids: CASSKVRGRGGYTF. The DNA for the CDR3 is TGTGCCAGCAGCAAAGTGCGGGGCCGGGGAGGCTACACCTTC.

This clonotype has a count of ten or more. The genes are TRBV25-1 and TRBJ2-2; tentative D call: TRBD2 (5 bases). CDR1 and CDR2 (germline): MGHDK, SYGVNS. The CDR3 is made up of 13 amino acids. V lost 7 bases to trimming and J lost 3 bases, with 9 bases between them. The DNA for the CDR3 is TGTGCCAGCAAGGGAGTTTACACCGGGGAGCTGTTTTTT. This gives the protein CASKGVYTGELFF.

This clonotype has ten or more counts. This chain uses TRBV7-9 with TRBJ1-2; D unresolved. The CDR3 consists of 20 residues. In germline, CDR1 is SEHNR, CDR2 FQNEAQ (reference sequence). The V gene lost 4 bases and the J gene lost 0 bases, with 27 bases spanning the gap. CDR3 DNA sequence: TGTGCCAGCAGCTCCTCAGTACTTCGAGGGAGACGAGGGTCTAACTATGGCTACACCTTC. This sequence encodes CASSSSVLRGRRGSNYGYTF.

This clonotype was detected only a few times. The chain couples TRBV9 to TRBJ1-3; TRBD1 matches at 11 bases. The CDR3 runs to 18 residues. Germline lookup yields CDR1 SGDLS and CDR2 YYNGEE. The V segment lost 4 bases and the J segment 2 bases; nucleotides outside the gene matches: 11. CDR3 coding DNA: TGTGCCAGCAGCCCCGCCCCCCGGACAGGGGGCACTGGAAACACCATATATTTT. The encoded protein is CASSPAPRTGGTGNTIYF.

The rearrangement uses TRBV5-6 and TRBJ2-5; the D is unclear. Germline assignment: CDR1 SGHDT and CDR2 YYEEEE. The CDR3 is 13 amino acids. Trimming left V 2 bases short and J 5 bases short, with 10 bases between. CDR3 bases: TGTGCCAGCAGCTTTAGTATTGAGGAGACCCAGTACTTC. Translated: CASSFSIEETQYF.

This clonotype appeared many times. The chain is built from TRBV7-9 and TRBJ1-1; D is undetermined. In germline, CDR1 is SEHNR, CDR2 FQNEAQ (reference sequence). Trimming removed 6 bases at V and 4 bases at J, with 21 bases between. This CDR3 comprises 16 residues. The CDR3 spells CASSPPPGVPVTEAFF. DNA for the CDR3: TGTGCCAGCAGTCCGCCCCCGGGCGTCCCCGTCACTGAAGCTTTCTTT.

This clonotype was seen a handful of times. The chain joins TRBV4-3 to TRBJ2-1, with D possibly TRBD1 on 5 matching bases. Trimming left V 1 base short and J 7 bases short, with 11 bases between. The V gene's germline CDR1 is LGHNA and CDR2 YSLEER. CDR3 size: 14 residues. CDR3 loop: CASSQGQYGNEQFF. In DNA form, the CDR3 reads TGCGCCAGCAGCCAAGGACAGTACGGGAATGAGCAGTTCTTC.

This clonotype was counted ten times or more. The J gene is TRBJ2-2, the V gene TRBV6-4, with 8 bases identical to TRBD1. V dropped 3 bases and J dropped 0; count of bases not matched to a gene: 0. CDR1 and CDR2 from the germline V gene are MRHNA and SNTAGT. This CDR3 is 15 amino acids long. CDR3 bases: TGTGCCAGCAGTGAACAGGGGGCGAACACCGGGGAGCTGTTTTTT. Its protein product is CASSEQGANTGELFF.

This clonotype has just a few counts. The V gene is TRBV20-1, the J gene TRBJ1-1; D is ambiguous. V was clipped by 3 bases and J by 1 base, with 3 bases between them. The CDR3 has 11 residues. Germline V CDR1 and CDR2: DFQATT, SNEGSKA (reference sequence). The CDR3 loop reads CSARANTEAFF. The CDR3 DNA reads TGCAGTGCTAGGGCGAACACTGAAGCTTTCTTT.

This clonotype ranks as medium-sized. The V call is TRBV6-5, the J call TRBJ1-1, with D perhaps matching TRBD1 (5 bases). Germline V gives CDR1 MNHEY, CDR2 SVGAGI. The CDR3 spans 17 residues. Trimming pared 0 bases from V and 1 base from J, leaving 15 bases between. The CDR3 sequence: CASSYSARQGSNTEAFF. DNA of the CDR3: TGTGCCAGCAGTTACTCGGCTCGTCAGGGCTCGAACACTGAAGCTTTCTTT.

This clonotype was found many times. The rearrangement joins TRBV20-1 to TRBJ2-3; 13 bases fit TRBD2. This CDR3 has 16 amino acids. Germline V lookup: CDR1 DFQATT, CDR2 SNEGSKA (reference sequence). Written as DNA, the CDR3 is TGCAGCTACGAAGGGGGGACTAGCGGGGGCACAGATACGCAGTATTTT. Residues: CSYEGGTSGGTDTQYF.

This clonotype is medium-sized within its sample. This chain links TRBV29-1 with TRBJ1-5; D uncertain. The V end lost 4 bases, the J end lost 7 bases, and 14 bases lay between the germline ends. The CDR3 runs 13 residues. Looked up from germline, CDR1 is SQVTM and CDR2 is ANQGSEA. The DNA of the CDR3 is TGCAGCGTTGTAGTCGGGCTTGGGCAGCCCCAGCATTTT. The encoded protein is CSVVVGLGQPQHF.

This clonotype was found many times. The chain couples TRBV2 to TRBJ1-2; 10 positions match TRBD1. Germline assignment: CDR1 SNHLY and CDR2 FYNNEI. The CDR3 has 12 amino acids. The V and J ends lost 7 bases and 6 bases, in that order; junction bases with no gene match: 2. CDR3 in amino acids: CASTGTGDGYTF. Here the CDR3 DNA reads TGTGCCAGCACCGGGACAGGGGATGGCTACACCTTC.

At least ten counts were recorded for this clonotype. This chain links TRBV12-3 or TRBV12-4 with TRBJ2-3; TRBD1 is a possible D gene (6 bases). V gave up 5 bases and J gave up 2 bases, with 17 bases separating them. The CDR3 runs to 16 residues. CDR3 amino acids: CASSRPGQPSTDTQYF. CDR3 bases: TGTGCCAGCAGTCGTCCTGGACAGCCCTCCACAGATACGCAGTATTTT.

Of note for this clonotype: A much larger clone differs from this one at a single base, so this may be a read error. The chain combines TRBV12-3 or TRBV12-4 with TRBJ1-2, with D unclear. The CDR3 has 16 residues. V lost 6 bases and J lost 0, with 17 bases in between. CDR3 sequence: CASSATEVEANYGYTF. The DNA for the CDR3 is TGTGCCAGCAGCGCCACAGAAGTAGAAGCTAACTATGGCTACACCTTC.

This clonotype was recorded at least ten times. The chain joins TRBV11-2 to TRBJ2-1, with TRBD2 matching 11 bases. Looked up from germline, CDR1 is SGHAT and CDR2 is FQNNGV. The CDR3 contains 16 residues. The V gene end was trimmed by 5 bases and the J gene end by 4 bases; junction bases not matched to a gene: 7. CDR3 DNA sequence: TGTGCCAGCAGCCCCGGGACTAGCGGATTTTACAATGAGCAGTTCTTC. This gives the protein CASSPGTSGFYNEQFF.

The chain employs TRBV4-2 and TRBJ2-5; D remains ambiguous. V dropped 0 bases and J dropped 0 bases, with 17 bases sitting between them. This CDR3 is built from 18 residues. CDR1 LGHNA and CDR2 YNFKEQ come from the germline V gene. The CDR3 DNA sequence: TGTGCCAGCAGCCAAGAAAGGACGGGTGGAAAGTACCAAGAGACCCAGTACTTC. It encodes CASSQERTGGKYQETQYF.

The chain employs TRBV12-3 or TRBV12-4 and TRBJ2-3, with TRBD2 matching over 15 bases. The CDR3 is 17 residues long. V shed 5 bases, J shed 3 bases, and the junction held 6 bases outside the gene matches. The CDR3, as DNA: TGTGCCAGCAGTCCGAGGACTAGCGGGGGGGCTACAGATACGCAGTATTTT. Residues: CASSPRTSGGATDTQYF.